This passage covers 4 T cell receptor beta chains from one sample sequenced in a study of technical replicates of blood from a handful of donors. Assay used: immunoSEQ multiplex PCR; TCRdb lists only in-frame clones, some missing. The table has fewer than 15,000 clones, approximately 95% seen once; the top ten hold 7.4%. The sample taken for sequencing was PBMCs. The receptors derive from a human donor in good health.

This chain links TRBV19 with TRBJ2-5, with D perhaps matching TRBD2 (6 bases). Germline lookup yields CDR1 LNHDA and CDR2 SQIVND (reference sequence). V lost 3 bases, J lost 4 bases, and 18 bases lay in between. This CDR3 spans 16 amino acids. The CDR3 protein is CASSINSAGGGETQYF. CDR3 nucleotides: TGTGCCAGTAGTATTAACAGCGCCGGGGGTGGAGAGACCCAGTACTTC. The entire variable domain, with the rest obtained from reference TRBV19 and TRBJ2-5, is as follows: DGGITQSPKYLFRKEGQNVTLSCEQNLNHDAMYWYRQDPGQGLRLIYYSQIVNDFQKGDIAEGYSVSREKKESFPLTVTSAQKNPTAFYLCASSINSAGGGETQYFGPGTRLLVL.

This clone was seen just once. Here the CDR3 reads CASSPTTDTQYF. CDR3 bases: TGCGCCAGCAGCCCTACTACAGATACGCAGTATTTT. The V and J genes are TRBV5-1 and TRBJ2-3, with no clear D. V was cut by 4 bases and J by 3 bases, with 6 bases left in between. Germline CDR1 reads SGHRS; CDR2 reads YFSETQ. This CDR3 region has 12 residues.

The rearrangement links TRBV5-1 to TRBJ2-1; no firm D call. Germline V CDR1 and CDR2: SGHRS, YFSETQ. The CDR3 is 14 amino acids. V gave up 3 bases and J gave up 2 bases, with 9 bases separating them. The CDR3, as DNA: TGCGCCAGCAGCTCCGAGGCTCCCTACAATGAGCAGTTCTTC. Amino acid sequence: CASSSEAPYNEQFF. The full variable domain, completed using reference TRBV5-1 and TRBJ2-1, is KAGVTQTPRYLIKTRGQQVTLSCSPISGHRSVSWYQQTPGQGLQFLFEYFSETQRNKGNFPGRFSGRQFSNSRSEMNVSTLELGDSALYLCASSSEAPYNEQFFGPGTRLTVL.

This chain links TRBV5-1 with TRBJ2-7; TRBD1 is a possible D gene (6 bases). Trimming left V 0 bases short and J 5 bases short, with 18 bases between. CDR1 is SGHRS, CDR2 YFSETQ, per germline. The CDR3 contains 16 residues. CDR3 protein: CASSLAETGSPHEQYF. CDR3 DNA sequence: TGCGCCAGCAGCTTGGCCGAGACAGGTTCTCCCCACGAGCAGTACTTC.